The text below deals with one TCR beta chain. Its antigen is not known. This CDR3 spans 15 amino acids. Trimming stripped 7 bases from V and 0 bases from J, with 13 bases between. CDR1 and CDR2 from the germline V gene are KGHDR and SFDVKD. This entry is derived from a study of T-cell reconstitution after alpha-beta-depleted transplantation in children. The library targeted TCRbeta and was prepared with unique molecular identifiers. TCRdb analysed the PCR reads with MiXCR anew, one entry per CDR3 protein. The profile shows under 100,000 distinct CDR3 sequences, about 16% of them singletons. Study-wide points: T-cell counts and diversity at one year following transplant were attributed mainly to newly produced T cells. Surviving recipient T cells and thymic progenitors underlay high day-60 TCRbeta diversity in some patients. Two months or so post-transplant, alpha-beta T cells reportedly derived from several hundred expanded graft clones.

Sequencing was performed on PBMCs, mostly from graft donor cells, taken 180 days after TCRalphabeta/CD19-depleted stem cell transplant. The TCR sequence derives from a male patient between 2 and 15 years old who had a stem cell transplant for acute lymphoblastic leukemia, so the T cells may come from the graft donor. The chain is built from TRBV24-1 and TRBJ2-3; D may be TRBD2 (5 bases). CDR3 sequence: CATREDSSSTDTQYF. CDR3 bases: TGTGCCACCAGGGAGGACTCTTCTAGCACAGATACGCAGTATTTT.